The 20 T cell receptor beta chains below were found in one sample sequenced in a study of blood T cell repertoires in COVID-19. Produced via immunoSEQ multiplex PCR; TCRdb's table is partial and in-frame only. Of under 250,000 clones detected, roughly four fifths appear once; the ten largest clones hold about 4.8%. Sequencing was carried out using peripheral blood. The source is a woman in her seventies with acute or convalescent COVID-19.

Here the CDR3 reads CASSEATGQLRYTF. DNA for the CDR3: TGTGCCAGCAGTGAAGCGACTGGACAACTCCGCTACACCTTC. V and J are TRBV6-1 and TRBJ1-2; TRBD1 might be the D (5 bases). Germline V gives CDR1 MNHNS, CDR2 SASEGT. This CDR3 contains 14 residues. Trimming shortened V by 0 bases and J by 9 bases, and 14 bases separated the two germline ends.

V gene TRBV7-8 combines with J gene TRBJ1-4; 9 nucleotides match TRBD1. CDR3 length: 16 amino acids. Germline-derived CDR1 and CDR2 are SGHVS and FQNEAQ. V shed 5 bases and J 5 bases; nucleotides not matched to a gene: 9. This CDR3 reads CASSAYRGLSNEKLFF. The CDR3 coding sequence is TGTGCCAGCAGCGCCTACAGGGGGCTATCCAATGAAAAACTGTTTTTT. The full variable domain, its missing parts supplied by reference TRBV7-8 and TRBJ1-4, is GAGVSQSPRYKVAKRGQDVALRCDPISGHVSLFWYQQALGQGPEFLTYFQNEAQLDKSGLPSDRFFAERPEGSVSTLKIQRTQQEDSAVYLCASSAYRGLSNEKLFFGSGTQLSVL.

The V call is TRBV5-6, the J call TRBJ1-2; tentative D call: TRBD1 (5 bases). Germline CDR1 is SGHDT and CDR2 is YYEEEE. V gave up 4 bases and J gave up 2 bases, with 15 bases separating them. This CDR3 contains 15 residues. Written as DNA, the CDR3 is TGTGCCAGCAGCACTTACGTCCGGGGGAACTATGGCTACACCTTC. Encoded protein: CASSTYVRGNYGYTF.

This clone was seen a few times. The V and J genes are TRBV7-2 and TRBJ2-2; D not certain. The CDR3 extends over 14 amino acids. Germline assignment: CDR1 SGHTA and CDR2 FQGNSA. Trimming took off 1 base at V and 5 bases at J, with 8 bases between the two ends. CDR3 sequence reads: CASSLEIRTGELFF. Written as DNA, the CDR3 is TGTGCCAGCAGCTTAGAGATCAGAACCGGGGAGCTGTTTTTT.

In its sample, this clone was seen once. The V and J genes are TRBV5-6 and TRBJ2-2, with unresolved D. Trimming left V 1 base short and J 1 base short, with 20 bases between. Germline CDR1 is SGHDT and CDR2 is YYEEEE. The CDR3 consists of 19 residues. DNA for the CDR3: TGTGCCAGCAGCTTGCGACTGGCCGTCACCTTACGGAACACCGGGGAGCTGTTTTTT. Its translation is CASSLRLAVTLRNTGELFF.

J is TRBJ1-4 and V is TRBV2; 7 nucleotides align to TRBD1. Unmatched junction bases numbered 5, after V lost 6 bases and J lost 7 bases. Germline-derived CDR1 and CDR2 are SNHLY and FYNNEI. The CDR3 totals 13 residues. CDR3 sequence: CASREGQIEKLFF. The CDR3 nucleotides read TGTGCCAGCAGGGAGGGACAGATTGAAAAACTGTTTTTT.

The gene calls are TRBV7-2 and TRBJ1-5, with D perhaps TRBD1 (6 bases). This CDR3 region has 15 residues. Germline CDR1 reads SGHTA; CDR2 reads FQGNSA. Trimming pared 4 bases from V and 7 bases from J, leaving 17 bases between. The CDR3 spells CASSSRPRGFQPQHF. The CDR3 region has the DNA TGTGCCAGCAGCTCGAGGCCCAGGGGTTTCCAGCCCCAGCATTTT.

V gene TRBV2 combines with J gene TRBJ1-3; D is unresolved. V shed 2 bases and J shed 6 bases, with 5 bases lying between them. The CDR3 covers 12 residues. CDR1 SNHLY and CDR2 FYNNEI come from the germline V gene. This chain's CDR3 is CASSELLNTIYF. As DNA, the CDR3 is TGTGCCAGCAGTGAATTATTAAACACCATATATTTT.

The chain links TRBV19 to TRBJ1-2; 7 nucleotides line up with TRBD1. Germline CDR1 reads LNHDA; CDR2 reads SQIVND (reference sequence). The CDR3 consists of 12 residues. Unmatched junction bases numbered 4, after V lost 8 bases and J lost 4 bases. CDR3 DNA: TGTGCCAGTTCTGACAGGGTCTATGGCTACACCTTC. This encodes CASSDRVYGYTF.

In its sample, this clone was seen a few times. Relative to the germline gene, one junction end is altered; a read error may explain this. The CDR3 spells CATSGTGTKKDF. CDR3 sequence (DNA): TGTGCCACCAGTGGGACAGGGACCAAGAAGGACTTC. The chain recombines TRBV24-1 with TRBJ2-7; 8 nucleotides align to TRBD1. Germline V gene lookup returns CDR1 KGHDR and CDR2 SFDVKD. The CDR3 has 12 residues.

The rearrangement uses TRBV11-2 and TRBJ1-1; D ambiguous. V was clipped by 0 bases and J by 5 bases, with 7 bases between them. This CDR3 is 13 amino acids long. Per the germline V gene, CDR1 is SGHAT and CDR2 is FQNNGV. This CDR3 reads CASSLEQLTEAFF. The CDR3, as DNA: TGTGCCAGCAGCTTAGAACAGCTTACTGAAGCTTTCTTT.

This chain connects TRBV25-1 to TRBJ1-6; 10 bases agree with TRBD1. The CDR3 has 15 amino acids. Trimming cost V 4 bases and J 8 bases; bases outside gene matches: 5. Germline V CDR1 and CDR2: MGHDK, SYGVNS. Written as DNA, the CDR3 is TGTGCCAGCAGTGCTACGACAGGGGGCGATTCACCCCTCCACTTT. Amino acid sequence: CASSATTGGDSPLHF.

The J gene is TRBJ2-3, the V gene TRBV6-5, with a possible D match to TRBD1 (6 bases). From germline, CDR1 is MNHEY and CDR2 SVGAGI. CDR3 size: 15 residues. The V gene lost 11 bases and the J gene lost 8 bases, with 26 bases spanning the gap. The CDR3 sequence is CAVRIQGDPTFTQYF. DNA of the CDR3: TGTGCCGTAAGAATACAGGGAGACCCCACATTTACGCAGTATTTT.

Many counts were recorded for this clone. The V call is TRBV2, the J call TRBJ2-7; D may be TRBD2 (6 bases). Germline CDR1 reads SNHLY; CDR2 reads FYNNEI. CDR3 length: 15 amino acids. V was cut by 0 bases and J by 5 bases, with 14 bases left in between. The CDR3 loop is CASSEALGGVDEQYF. In DNA, the CDR3 is TGTGCCAGCAGTGAAGCCCTGGGGGGTGTCGACGAGCAGTACTTC.

The rearrangement uses TRBV2 and TRBJ1-2; D not resolved. Germline CDR1 and CDR2: SNHLY and FYNNEI. This CDR3 spans 14 amino acids. V dropped 3 bases and J dropped 4 bases, with 12 bases sitting between them. CDR3 sequence reads: CASSEPGASYGYTF. The CDR3 region has the DNA TGTGCCAGCAGTGAGCCGGGAGCCAGCTATGGCTACACCTTC.

The V call is TRBV10-3, the J call TRBJ2-5, with 7 positions matching TRBD1. The CDR3 covers 17 residues. The V gene end was trimmed by 3 bases and the J gene end by 3 bases; junction bases not matched to a gene: 13. The germline CDR1 and CDR2 sequences are ENHRY and SYGVKD. The CDR3 protein is CAISDYRQGWGEETQYF. DNA for the CDR3: TGTGCCATCAGTGACTATAGACAGGGATGGGGCGAAGAGACCCAGTACTTC.

This chain uses TRBV7-2 with TRBJ1-1; 8 bases agree with TRBD1. Germline trimming cut 5 bases from V and 1 base from J; bases unmatched to any gene: 0. Germline CDR1 is SGHTA and CDR2 is FQGNSA. The length of the CDR3 is 13 residues. The CDR3 sequence is CASSGQGNTEAFF. Written as DNA, the CDR3 is TGTGCCAGCAGCGGACAGGGGAACACTGAAGCTTTCTTT.

In its sample, this clone was seen a few times. The V and J genes are TRBV6-5 and TRBJ1-5; a possible D gene is TRBD1 (5 bases). CDR1 is MNHEY, CDR2 SVGAGI, per germline. Trimming cost V 5 bases and J 0 bases, with 11 bases left between them. This CDR3 is built from 15 residues. CDR3 nucleotide sequence: TGTGCCAGCAGTCCACAGGATTTTAGCAATCAGCCCCAGCATTTT. Encoded protein: CASSPQDFSNQPQHF.

The chain carries TRBV23-1 and TRBJ1-6; TRBD1 matches at 10 bases. TRBV23-1 is annotated as an ORF whose role is uncertain. The CDR3 sequence is 16 residues long. Germline trimming cut 3 bases from V and 10 bases from J; bases unmatched to any gene: 9. Written as DNA, the CDR3 is TGCGCCAGCAGTCACAGCGGGACAGGGGCCAAATCACCCCTCCACTTT. Its translation is CASSHSGTGAKSPLHF.

J is TRBJ1-2 and V is TRBV10-3; 7 bases fit TRBD1. V lost 2 bases to trimming and J lost 2 bases; unmatched junction nucleotides: 8. From germline, CDR1 is ENHRY and CDR2 SYGVKD. The CDR3 extends over 16 amino acids. This CDR3 is CAISEGGTVKNYGYTF. CDR3 in DNA: TGTGCCATCAGTGAGGGGGGGACAGTTAAGAACTATGGCTACACCTTC.